Each of the 13 T cell receptor beta chains below was sequenced from the same sample in a study of shared clonotypes between healthy human individuals (dated by TCRdb to the early 2020s). Receptor libraries were prepared by the immunoSEQ multiplex PCR assay. TCRdb took this table from immuneACCESS and kept in-frame rearrangements with V and J called. Such tables lack part of the clones; where checked against another copy, unresolved V genes explain under half of the gap, and the rest is unexplained. The sample table shows over 2 million clones, and about nine tenths are seen once. The ten largest make up about 0.41% of the sample. Sequenced input: naive CD4+ T cells from PBMCs. The label giving this sample's cell subset or site can be read as: CD45RA+ positively selected. The origin of the receptors is a man aged 18 to 29 in good health. Some clones in this sample may be carry-over from other donors' samples.

V and J are TRBV29-1 and TRBJ2-3; maybe TRBD2 (5 bases). The germline gives CDR1 SQVTM, CDR2 ANQGSEA. This CDR3 region has 14 residues. V lost 6 bases and J 2 bases, leaving 15 bases between the germline ends. CDR3 amino acids: CSVRPGNPTDTQYF. CDR3 DNA sequence: TGCAGCGTGCGCCCGGGAAACCCCACAGATACGCAGTATTTT.

The chain is built from TRBV27 and TRBJ1-4; 7 nucleotides agree with TRBD1. Per the germline V gene, CDR1 is MNHEY and CDR2 is SMNVEV (reference sequence). The CDR3 consists of 15 residues. J lost 8 bases, V lost 4 bases, and 10 bases had no gene match. In DNA, the CDR3 is TGTGCCAGCAGTTCCCTCACAGGGGTAGGGGAAAAACTGTTTTTT. Translation: CASSSLTGVGEKLFF.

The chain employs TRBV7-9 and TRBJ2-7; 8 positions match TRBD2. The germline V gene encodes CDR1 SEHNR and CDR2 FQNEAQ (reference sequence). The junction had 11 bases not matched to a gene; V was cut back by 2 bases and J by 5 bases. The CDR3 is 16 residues long. Written as DNA, the CDR3 is TGTGCCAGCAGCTTACTCGGGAGGGCCGGTGGGGACGAGCAGTACTTC. Translation: CASSLLGRAGGDEQYF.

The chain combines TRBV11-2 with TRBJ2-1; D is uncertain. Germline V gene lookup returns CDR1 SGHAT and CDR2 FQNNGV. The CDR3 extends over 12 amino acids. V dropped 5 bases and J dropped 9 bases, with 11 bases sitting between them. The CDR3 DNA reads as TGTGCCAGCAGCGCCGATTGGGGTGAGCAGTTCTTC. This encodes CASSADWGEQFF.

The V and J genes are TRBV2 and TRBJ2-2; D is perhaps TRBD1 (5 bases). Trimming took 5 bases from V and 1 from J, leaving 8 bases between them. Germline V gene data show CDR1 as SNHLY and CDR2 as FYNNEI. The CDR3 is 14 residues long. As DNA, the CDR3 is TGTGCCAGCAGTTTTGACAGGAACACCGGGGAGCTGTTTTTT. Its translation: CASSFDRNTGELFF.

The J gene is TRBJ2-5, the V gene TRBV6-4, with 8 positions matching TRBD1. CDR1 MRHNA and CDR2 SNTAGT come from the germline V gene. Losses at the gene ends were 3 bases for V and 7 bases for J; bases not matched to a gene: 4. The CDR3 has 13 residues. The DNA for the CDR3 is TGTGCCAGCAGTGAGACAGGGGTAGGGACCCAGTACTTC. Encoded protein: CASSETGVGTQYF.

The chain links TRBV4-1 to TRBJ2-1; 12 nucleotides line up with TRBD2. The CDR3 is made up of 15 amino acids. V shed 1 base, J shed 9 bases, and the junction held 4 bases outside the gene matches. CDR1 and CDR2 from the germline V gene are MGHRA and YSYEKL. The CDR3 is CASSQVSTSGSEQFF. CDR3 DNA: TGCGCCAGCAGCCAAGTTTCGACTAGCGGGAGTGAGCAGTTCTTC.

V is TRBV7-9 and J is TRBJ1-4; D gene ambiguous. This CDR3 is built from 12 residues. Germline values: CDR1 SEHNR, CDR2 FQNEAQ (reference sequence). The germline V and J ends were trimmed by 0 bases and 10 bases, with 6 bases remaining between them. CDR3 DNA sequence: TGTGCCAGCAGCTTAGCGCGGGGAAAACTGTTTTTT. This gives the protein CASSLARGKLFF. The variable domain in full, with the rest retrieved from reference TRBV7-9 and TRBJ1-4, is DTGVSQNPRHKITKRGQNVTFRCDPISEHNRLYWYRQTLGQGPEFLTYFQNEAQLEKSRLLSDRFSAERPKGSFSTLEIQRTEQGDSAMYLCASSLARGKLFFGSGTQLSVL.

The V gene is TRBV7-3, the J gene TRBJ2-7; tentative D call: TRBD2 (5 bases). This CDR3 is 13 amino acids long. V was pared by 5 bases and J by 5 bases, with 13 bases between. Germline V lookup: CDR1 SGHTA, CDR2 FQGTGA. The CDR3 DNA reads as TGTGCCAGCAGCAGCACCCGGGGAAACGAGCAGTACTTC. Protein product: CASSSTRGNEQYF. The full variable domain, with the rest looked up from reference TRBV7-3 and TRBJ2-7, is GAGVSQTPSNKVTEKGKYVELRCDPISGHTALYWYRQSLGQGPEFLIYFQGTGAADDSGLPNDRFFAVRPEGSVSTLKIQRTERGDSAVYLCASSSTRGNEQYFGPGTRLTVT.

This clone was detected only once. This chain uses TRBV7-2 with TRBJ2-5, with D perhaps TRBD1 or TRBD2 (5 bases each). Germline CDR1 and CDR2: SGHTA and FQGNSA. The CDR3 length is 16 residues. V lost 5 bases, J lost 4 bases, and 20 bases lay in between. The DNA for the CDR3 is TGTGCCAGCAGCGGGGCGGGCGGACTCTATGGAGAGACCCAGTACTTC. Its protein product is CASSGAGGLYGETQYF.

The gene calls are TRBV5-1 and TRBJ1-2; no clear D. Trimming stripped 7 bases from V and 4 bases from J, with 17 bases between. CDR3 length: 14 amino acids. Per the germline V gene, CDR1 is SGHRS and CDR2 is YFSETQ. The CDR3 is CASRTGWARYGYTF. CDR3 sequence (DNA): TGCGCCAGCCGCACGGGTTGGGCTCGCTATGGCTACACCTTC. The entire variable domain, with the rest obtained from reference TRBV5-1 and TRBJ1-2, is as follows: KAGVTQTPRYLIKTRGQQVTLSCSPISGHRSVSWYQQTPGQGLQFLFEYFSETQRNKGNFPGRFSGRQFSNSRSEMNVSTLELGDSALYLCASRTGWARYGYTFGSGTRLTVV.

This sequence joins TRBV2 and TRBJ2-7; 8 positions agree with TRBD1. The CDR3 is 15 amino acids. Per the germline V gene, CDR1 is SNHLY and CDR2 is FYNNEI. V was pared by 4 bases and J by 6 bases, with 11 bases of the junction left unmatched. The CDR3 DNA follows: TGTGCCAGCAGTGCAGGAGACAGGGGTCCTAGCGAGCAGTACTTC. Protein product: CASSAGDRGPSEQYF.

Points on this clone: This same CDR3 is encoded by further DNA sequences in the sample. The chain combines TRBV2 with TRBJ2-7; D assignment may be TRBD1 or TRBD2 (5 bases each). V lost 2 bases, J lost 0 bases, and 8 bases lay in between. The CDR3 has 14 amino acids. CDR1 and CDR2 (germline): SNHLY, FYNNEI. CDR3 in DNA: TGTGCCAGCAGTGAACAGGGACGCTCCTACGAGCAGTACTTC. This gives the protein CASSEQGRSYEQYF.